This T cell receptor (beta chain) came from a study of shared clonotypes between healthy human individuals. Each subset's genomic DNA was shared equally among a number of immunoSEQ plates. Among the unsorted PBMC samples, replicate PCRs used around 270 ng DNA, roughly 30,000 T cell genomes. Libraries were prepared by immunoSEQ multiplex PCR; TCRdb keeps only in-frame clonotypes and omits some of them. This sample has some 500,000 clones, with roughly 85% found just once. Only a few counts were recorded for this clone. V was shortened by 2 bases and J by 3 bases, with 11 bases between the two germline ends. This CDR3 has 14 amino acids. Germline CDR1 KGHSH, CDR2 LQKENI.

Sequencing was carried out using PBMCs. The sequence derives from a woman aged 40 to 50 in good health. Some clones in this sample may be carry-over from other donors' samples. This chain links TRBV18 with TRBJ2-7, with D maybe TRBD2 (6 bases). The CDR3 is CASSPTTSNYEQYF. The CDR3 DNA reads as TGTGCCAGCTCACCAACTACTAGCAACTACGAGCAGTACTTC.